What follows are 15 T cell receptor beta chains derived from one specimen sequenced in a study of OX40 agonist ivuxolimab in advanced cancers. Assay used: immunoSEQ multiplex PCR; TCRdb lists only in-frame clones, some missing. The sample lists around 72,000 clones, roughly 81% occurring once. This material consisted of CD4+ or CD8+ T cells sorted from blood, taken in a trial of the OX40 agonist ivuxolimab. These receptors came from an adult with an advanced solid tumor such as melanoma, head and neck, liver or kidney cancer.

The chain couples TRBV4-1 to TRBJ1-2; a weak D match, TRBD1 (5 bases). Germline lookup yields CDR1 MGHRA and CDR2 YSYEKL. This CDR3 has 15 amino acids. V dropped 3 bases and J dropped 8 bases, with 19 bases sitting between them. CDR3 nucleotides: TGCGCCAGCAGCCAGGGATGGGGGGGAGCCTACGGCTACACCTTC. Amino acids: CASSQGWGGAYGYTF.

This clone is a singleton in its sample. The rearrangement uses TRBV6-5 and TRBJ2-1, with D perhaps given as TRBD1 or TRBD2 (6 bases each). The V gene's germline CDR1 is MNHEY and CDR2 SVGAGI. This CDR3 region has 14 residues. V was cut by 5 bases and J by 5 bases, with 13 bases left in between. CDR3 DNA: TGTGCCAGCAGTGACACAGGGAGGAACAATGAGCAGTTCTTC. Its protein is CASSDTGRNNEQFF.

CDR3 DNA sequence: TGTGCCAGCAGCTCCGAAAGGGTCTACAATGAGCAGTTCTTC. Protein: CASSSERVYNEQFF. The chain has TRBV7-9 and TRBJ2-1, with unresolved D. CDR1 SEHNR and CDR2 FQNEAQ come from the germline V gene (reference sequence). V was shortened by 4 bases and J by 3 bases, with 10 bases between the two germline ends. The CDR3 covers 14 residues. Based on the CDR3 plus reference TRBV7-9 and TRBJ2-1, the full variable domain is DTGVSQNPRHKITKRGQNVTFRCDPISEHNRLYWYRQTLGQGPEFLTYFQNEAQLEKSRLLSDRFSAERPKGSFSTLEIQRTEQGDSAMYLCASSSERVYNEQFFGPGTRLTVL.

This clone was observed a handful of times. The chain uses TRBV5-1 and TRBJ2-1, with TRBD2 identical over 11 bases. With 1 base clipped from V and 3 bases from J, the junction kept 3 bases outside the gene matches. From germline, CDR1 is SGHRS and CDR2 YFSETQ. The CDR3 sequence is 16 residues long. The CDR3: CASSLTGTSGYNEQFF. The CDR3, as DNA: TGCGCCAGCAGCTTGACCGGGACTAGCGGCTACAATGAGCAGTTCTTC.

There are a few counts of this clone. The J gene is TRBJ2-7, the V gene TRBV7-2; no firm D call. Germline V gives CDR1 SGHTA, CDR2 FQGNSA. The CDR3 covers 14 residues. V lost 3 bases, J lost 0 bases, and 9 bases lay in between. The CDR3 spells CASSFFEASYEQYF. The CDR3 nucleotides read TGTGCCAGCAGCTTTTTCGAGGCCTCCTACGAGCAGTACTTC.

The chain links TRBV6-5 to TRBJ2-7; no clear D gene. CDR3 length equals 16 residues. Germline CDR1 is MNHEY and CDR2 is SVGAGI. V lost 0 bases, J lost 1 base, and 13 bases lay in between. CDR3: CASSYSYSMSSYEQYF. In nucleotides, the CDR3 is TGTGCCAGCAGTTACTCGTATAGTATGAGTTCCTACGAGCAGTACTTC.

CDR3 nucleotide sequence: TGCGCCAGCAGCTTGGTCGGGGGCAACACCATATATTTT. As protein: CASSLVGGNTIYF. The chain has TRBV5-1 and TRBJ1-3; D is possibly TRBD1 (6 bases). The CDR3 totals 13 residues. Per the germline V gene, CDR1 is SGHRS and CDR2 is YFSETQ. V lost 0 bases and J 7 bases, leaving 8 bases between the germline ends.

This rearrangement joins TRBV10-3 to TRBJ2-5, with 7 bases lining up with TRBD2. This CDR3 has 12 residues. Germline assignment: CDR1 ENHRY and CDR2 SYGVKD. J was trimmed by 9 bases and V by 8 bases; bases with no gene match: 9. Here the CDR3 DNA reads TGTGCCATCGGCGGGGATCGGGAGGCCCAGTACTTC. Protein sequence: CAIGGDREAQYF.

This clone occurred a few times. V and J are TRBV28 and TRBJ2-7; either TRBD1 or TRBD2 may fit D (5 bases each). Trimming took off 1 base at V and 6 bases at J, with 13 bases between the two ends. Germline CDR1 is MDHEN and CDR2 is SYDVKM. The CDR3 consists of 14 residues. The CDR3: CASSLLGPGGEQYF. The CDR3 bases are TGTGCCAGCAGTTTATTGGGACCGGGCGGCGAGCAGTACTTC.

This clone was seen only a few times. The rearrangement uses TRBV19 and TRBJ1-1, with TRBD1 identical over 9 bases. Germline values: CDR1 LNHDA, CDR2 SQIVND (reference sequence). V lost 5 bases and J lost 4; bases outside the gene matches: 8. This CDR3 has 15 residues. The CDR3 nucleotides are TGTGCCAGTAGTGAACAGGGGGCGAAGCGCACTGAAGCTTTCTTT. Its translation is CASSEQGAKRTEAFF.

This clone came up a few times. The rearrangement uses TRBV19 and TRBJ1-1; the D is unclear. Between the trimmed V and J ends, which lost 1 base and 2 bases, there was a span of 2 bases. Per the germline V gene, CDR1 is LNHDA and CDR2 is SQIVND (reference sequence). CDR3 length: 12 residues. CDR3 DNA: TGTGCCAGTAGTATAGGTAACACTGAAGCTTTCTTT. Amino acid sequence: CASSIGNTEAFF.

The rearrangement joins TRBV6-1 to TRBJ1-4, with a weak D call TRBD1 (5 bases). With 3 bases removed from V and 4 bases from J, the gap between germline ends came to 9 bases. This CDR3 spans 14 amino acids. The germline gives CDR1 MNHNS, CDR2 SASEGT. The CDR3 DNA reads TGTGCCAGCAGTGATGACAGACATAATGAAAAACTGTTTTTT. Encoded protein: CASSDDRHNEKLFF.

V is TRBV19 and J is TRBJ2-1; TRBD2 aligns across 9 bases. V shed 5 bases and J 5 bases; nucleotides not matched to a gene: 7. Germline CDR1 LNHDA, CDR2 SQIVND (reference sequence). The CDR3 spans 15 residues. In nucleotides, the CDR3 is TGTGCCAGTAGTGTAGCGGGAGAACTTGACAATGAGCAGTTCTTC. Translated: CASSVAGELDNEQFF.

This chain uses TRBV6-5 with TRBJ1-2; 9 positions match TRBD1. CDR3 size: 15 residues. CDR1 is MNHEY, CDR2 SVGAGI, per germline. J gave up 0 bases and V 6 bases, and 5 bases lay outside the gene matches. The CDR3 sequence: CASRHRQGANYGYTF. CDR3 in DNA: TGTGCCAGCAGACATCGACAGGGGGCTAACTATGGCTACACCTTC.

The chain recombines TRBV19 with TRBJ1-5; TRBD1 matches at 9 bases. The CDR3 has 15 amino acids. The trim removed 7 bases at V and 6 bases at J, leaving 10 bases unmatched. Germline CDR1 is LNHDA and CDR2 is SQIVND (reference sequence). This CDR3 reads CASTSGDRVRQPQHF. The CDR3 nucleotides are TGTGCCAGTACCTCCGGGGACAGGGTACGTCAGCCCCAGCATTTT. The whole variable domain, remainder taken from reference TRBV19 and TRBJ1-5, is DGGITQSPKYLFRKEGQNVTLSCEQNLNHDAMYWYRQDPGQGLRLIYYSQIVNDFQKGDIAEGYSVSREKKESFPLTVTSAQKNPTAFYLCASTSGDRVRQPQHFGDGTRLSIL.